This entry describes one T cell receptor (beta chain). Its antigen is currently unknown. This sample was taken from a study of shared clonotypes between healthy human individuals. Study as a whole: Three plates were used per donor for CD4 naive, three for CD4 memory, two for CD8 naive and one for CD8 memory.

Trimming took 5 bases from V and 5 from J; bases not matched to a gene: 2. Germline CDR1 MNHNS, CDR2 SASEGT. The CDR3 loop spans 14 amino acids. Findings and caveats of the study: Tissues were not sampled, only blood, and their repertoires likely differ.

About 33,000 T cell genomes (around 190 ng DNA) went into each sorted-subset replicate. Profiling relied on immunoSEQ multiplex PCR, and the TCRdb table lists in-frame clones only, not all of them. The data hold roughly 2.2 million clones, with 85% to 95% observed a single time. The origin of this receptor is a man in his late teens or twenties in good health. Some clones in this sample may be carry-over from other donors' samples. The genes are TRBV6-1 and TRBJ2-7; 14 bases are shared with TRBD2. Sequenced: naive CD4+ T cells from PBMCs. The sample's subset: CD45RA+ positively selected. CDR3 protein: CASSRLAGGHEQYF. The DNA for the CDR3 is TGTGCCAGCAGTCGACTAGCGGGAGGGCACGAGCAGTACTTC.